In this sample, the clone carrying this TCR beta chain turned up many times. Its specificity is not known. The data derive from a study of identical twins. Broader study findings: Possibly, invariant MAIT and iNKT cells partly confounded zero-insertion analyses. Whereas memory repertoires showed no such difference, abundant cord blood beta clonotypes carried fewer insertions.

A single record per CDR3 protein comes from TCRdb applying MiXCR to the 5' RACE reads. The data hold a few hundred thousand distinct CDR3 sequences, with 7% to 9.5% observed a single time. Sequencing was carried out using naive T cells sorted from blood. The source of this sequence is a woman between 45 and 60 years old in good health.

The CDR3 reads CASSQGDRAGANVLTF. The CDR3 region has the DNA TGCGCCAGCAGCCAAGGGGACAGGGCTGGGGCCAACGTCCTGACTTTC. The rearrangement uses TRBV4-1 and TRBJ2-6, with 9 nucleotides matching TRBD1. The CDR3 loop spans 16 amino acids. The germline gives CDR1 MGHRA, CDR2 YSYEKL. V lost 1 base to trimming and J lost 2 bases; unmatched junction nucleotides: 0.